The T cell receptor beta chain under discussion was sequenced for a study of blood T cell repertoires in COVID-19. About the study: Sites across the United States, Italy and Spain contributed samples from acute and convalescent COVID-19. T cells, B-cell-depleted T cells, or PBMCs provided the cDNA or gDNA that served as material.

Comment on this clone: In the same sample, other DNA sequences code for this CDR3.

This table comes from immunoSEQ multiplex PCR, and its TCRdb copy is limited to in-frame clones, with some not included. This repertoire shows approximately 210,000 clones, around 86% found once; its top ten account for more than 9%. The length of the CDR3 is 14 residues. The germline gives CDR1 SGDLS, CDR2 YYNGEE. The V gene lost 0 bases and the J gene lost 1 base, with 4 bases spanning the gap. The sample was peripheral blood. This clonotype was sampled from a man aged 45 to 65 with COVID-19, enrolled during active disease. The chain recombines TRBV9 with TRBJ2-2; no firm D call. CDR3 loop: CASSVVLNTGELFF. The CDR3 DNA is TGTGCCAGCAGCGTAGTTCTGAACACCGGGGAGCTGTTTTTT.